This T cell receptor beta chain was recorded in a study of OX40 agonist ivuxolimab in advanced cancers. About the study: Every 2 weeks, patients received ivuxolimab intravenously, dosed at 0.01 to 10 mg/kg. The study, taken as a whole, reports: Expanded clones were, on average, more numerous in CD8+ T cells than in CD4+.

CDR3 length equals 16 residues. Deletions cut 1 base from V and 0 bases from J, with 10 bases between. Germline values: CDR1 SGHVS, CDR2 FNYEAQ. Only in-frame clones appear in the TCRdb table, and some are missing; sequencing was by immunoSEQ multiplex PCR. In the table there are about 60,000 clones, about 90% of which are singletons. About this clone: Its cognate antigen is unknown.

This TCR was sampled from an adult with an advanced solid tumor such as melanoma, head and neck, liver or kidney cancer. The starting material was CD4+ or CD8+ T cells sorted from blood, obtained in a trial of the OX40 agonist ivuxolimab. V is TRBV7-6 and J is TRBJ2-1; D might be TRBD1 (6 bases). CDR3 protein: CASSLVTGNSYNEQFF. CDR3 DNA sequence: TGTGCCAGCAGCTTAGTCACAGGGAACTCCTACAATGAGCAGTTCTTC.